Below are 5 T cell receptor beta chains sequenced from a single sample in a study of cytomegalovirus exposure and HLA in healthy donors. Sequencing was performed with immunoSEQ multiplex PCR; in TCRdb, only in-frame clones are kept and a portion is missing. The table includes approximately 300,000 clones, approximately 90% detected once. The sample taken for sequencing was PBMCs. The receptors were sampled from a woman aged 18 to 35 in good health and CMV-seronegative.

V and J are TRBV18 and TRBJ2-7; 7 bases match TRBD1. V shed 5 bases and J 6 bases; nucleotides not matched to a gene: 7. The V gene's germline CDR1 is KGHSH and CDR2 LQKENI. The CDR3 loop spans 13 amino acids. The CDR3 DNA reads as TGTGCCAGCTCATACGAACAGGGGTTCGAGCAGTACTTC. It translates to CASSYEQGFEQYF.

This sequence joins TRBV19 and TRBJ2-5, with D perhaps matching TRBD1 (7 bases). The CDR3 spans 14 residues. Trimming removed 5 bases from V and 3 bases from J, with 13 bases in between. From germline, CDR1 is LNHDA and CDR2 SQIVND (reference sequence). The DNA of the CDR3 is TGTGCCAGTAGTCCAATCAGGGGGGAAGAGACCCAGTACTTC. It translates to CASSPIRGEETQYF.

This clone appeared a single time. The chain uses TRBV20-1 and TRBJ2-1, with D unresolved. Trimming shortened V by 3 bases and J by 7 bases, and 7 bases separated the two germline ends. Germline V gene lookup returns CDR1 DFQATT and CDR2 SNEGSKA (reference sequence). The CDR3 runs to 11 residues. This CDR3 reads CSASVYNEQFF. The CDR3 nucleotides read TGCAGTGCTAGTGTTTATAATGAGCAGTTCTTC.

V and J are TRBV13 and TRBJ2-3, with 14 nucleotides matching TRBD2. CDR3 size: 18 residues. Germline V gene data show CDR1 as PRHDT and CDR2 as FYEKMQ (reference sequence). V lost 5 bases to trimming and J lost 4 bases; unmatched junction nucleotides: 11. DNA for the CDR3: TGTGCCAGCAGCCACGGGACTAGCGGGAGAGCTGGGTCAGATACGCAGTATTTT. Its protein is CASSHGTSGRAGSDTQYF. Full variable domain (remainder filled in from reference TRBV13 and TRBJ2-3): AAGVIQSPRHLIKEKRETATLKCYPIPRHDTVYWYQQGPGQDPQFLISFYEKMQSDKGSIPDRFSAQQFSDYHSELNMSSLELGDSALYFCASSHGTSGRAGSDTQYFGPGTRLTVL.

The genes are TRBV5-1 and TRBJ2-1, with 8 bases fitting TRBD2. This CDR3 spans 16 amino acids. V shed 4 bases, J shed 0 bases, and the junction held 6 bases outside the gene matches. Germline loops: CDR1 SGHRS, CDR2 YFSETQ. The CDR3 coding sequence is TGCGCCAGCAGCCCCGCGGGGGGTCCCTCCTACAATGAGCAGTTCTTC. Protein sequence: CASSPAGGPSYNEQFF.